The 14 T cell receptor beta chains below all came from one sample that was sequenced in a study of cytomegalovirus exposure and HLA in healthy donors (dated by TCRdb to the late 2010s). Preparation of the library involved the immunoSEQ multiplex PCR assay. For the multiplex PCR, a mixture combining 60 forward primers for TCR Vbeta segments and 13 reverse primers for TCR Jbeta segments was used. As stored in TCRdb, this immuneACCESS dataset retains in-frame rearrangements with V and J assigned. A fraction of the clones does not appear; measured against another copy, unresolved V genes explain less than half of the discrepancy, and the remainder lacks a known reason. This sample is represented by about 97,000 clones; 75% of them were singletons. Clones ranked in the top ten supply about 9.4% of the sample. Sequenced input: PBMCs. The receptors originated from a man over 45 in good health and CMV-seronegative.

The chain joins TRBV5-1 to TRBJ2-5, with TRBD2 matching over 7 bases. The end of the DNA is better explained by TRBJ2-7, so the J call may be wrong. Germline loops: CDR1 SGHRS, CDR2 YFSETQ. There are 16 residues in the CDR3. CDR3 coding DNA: TGCGCCAGCACCCACACCCCCGGGACTATTTTCTACGAGCAGTACTTC. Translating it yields CASTHTPGTIFYEQYF.

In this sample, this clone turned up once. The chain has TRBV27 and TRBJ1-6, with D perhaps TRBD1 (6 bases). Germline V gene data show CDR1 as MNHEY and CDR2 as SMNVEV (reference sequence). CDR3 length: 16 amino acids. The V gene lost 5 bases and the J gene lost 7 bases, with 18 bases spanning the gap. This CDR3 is CASSLYRVSGNSPLHF. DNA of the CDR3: TGTGCCAGCAGTCTCTACAGGGTTTCAGGGAATTCACCCCTCCACTTT.

CDR3 protein: CASSLLAIMNTEAFF. The CDR3, as DNA: TGCGCCAGCAGCTTGTTAGCCATTATGAACACTGAAGCTTTCTTT. The V and J genes are TRBV5-1 and TRBJ1-1; D gene ambiguous. The V gene lost 1 base and the J gene lost 0 bases, with 10 bases spanning the gap. Germline V lookup: CDR1 SGHRS, CDR2 YFSETQ. CDR3 length: 15 residues.

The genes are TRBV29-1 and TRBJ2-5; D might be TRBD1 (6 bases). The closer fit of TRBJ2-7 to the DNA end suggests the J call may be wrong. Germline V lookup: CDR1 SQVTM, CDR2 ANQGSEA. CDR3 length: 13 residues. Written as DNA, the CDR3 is TGCAGCGTTGAGGTGACAGGTTCCTACGAGCAGTACTTC. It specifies CSVEVTGSYEQYF.

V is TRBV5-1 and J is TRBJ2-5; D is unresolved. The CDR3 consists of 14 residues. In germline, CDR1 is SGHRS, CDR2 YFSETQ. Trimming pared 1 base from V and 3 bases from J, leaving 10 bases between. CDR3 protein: CASSLNGPEETQYF. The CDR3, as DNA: TGCGCCAGCAGCTTGAATGGGCCGGAAGAGACCCAGTACTTC.

This CDR3 is CAWSVRRQETQYF. DNA for the CDR3: TGTGCCTGGAGTGTTCGGAGGCAAGAGACCCAGTACTTC. The chain employs TRBV30 and TRBJ2-5; D is possibly TRBD2 (5 bases). The V end lost 0 bases, the J end lost 2 bases, and 7 bases lay between the germline ends. There are 13 residues in the CDR3. Germline values: CDR1 GTSNPN, CDR2 SVGIG (reference sequence).

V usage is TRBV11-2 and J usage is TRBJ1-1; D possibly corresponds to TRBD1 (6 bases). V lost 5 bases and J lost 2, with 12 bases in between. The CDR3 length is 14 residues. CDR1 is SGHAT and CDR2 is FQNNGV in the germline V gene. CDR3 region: CASSKRGSNTEAFF. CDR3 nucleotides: TGTGCCAGCAGCAAGAGGGGGTCCAACACTGAAGCTTTCTTT.

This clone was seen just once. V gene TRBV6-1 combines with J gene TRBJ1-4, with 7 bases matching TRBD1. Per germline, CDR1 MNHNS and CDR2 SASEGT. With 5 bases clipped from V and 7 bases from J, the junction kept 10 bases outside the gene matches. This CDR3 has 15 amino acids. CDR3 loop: CASSSRQGKVEKLFF. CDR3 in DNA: TGTGCCAGCAGTTCGAGACAGGGCAAGGTTGAAAAACTGTTTTTT.

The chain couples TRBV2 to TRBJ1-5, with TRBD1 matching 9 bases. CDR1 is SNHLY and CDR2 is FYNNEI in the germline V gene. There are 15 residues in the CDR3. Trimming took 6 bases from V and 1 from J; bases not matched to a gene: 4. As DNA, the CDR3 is TGTGCCAGCAGGGGGGGACAGGGAAGCAATCAGCCCCAGCATTTT. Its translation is CASRGGQGSNQPQHF. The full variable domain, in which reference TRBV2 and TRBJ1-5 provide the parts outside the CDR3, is EPEVTQTPSHQVTQMGQEVILRCVPISNHLYFYWYRQILGQKVEFLVSFYNNEISEKSEIFDDQFSVERPDGSNFTLKIRSTKLEDSAMYFCASRGGQGSNQPQHFGDGTRLSIL.

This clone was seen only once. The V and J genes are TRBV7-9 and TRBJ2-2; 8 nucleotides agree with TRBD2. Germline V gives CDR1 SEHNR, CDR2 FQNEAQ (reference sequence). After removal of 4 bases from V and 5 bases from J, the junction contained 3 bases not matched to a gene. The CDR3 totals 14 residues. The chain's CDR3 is CASSSPGGTGELFF. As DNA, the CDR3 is TGTGCCAGCAGCTCCCCGGGGGGGACCGGGGAGCTGTTTTTT. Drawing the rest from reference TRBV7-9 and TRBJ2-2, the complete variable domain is DTGVSQNPRHKITKRGQNVTFRCDPISEHNRLYWYRQTLGQGPEFLTYFQNEAQLEKSRLLSDRFSAERPKGSFSTLEIQRTEQGDSAMYLCASSSPGGTGELFFGEGSRLTVL.

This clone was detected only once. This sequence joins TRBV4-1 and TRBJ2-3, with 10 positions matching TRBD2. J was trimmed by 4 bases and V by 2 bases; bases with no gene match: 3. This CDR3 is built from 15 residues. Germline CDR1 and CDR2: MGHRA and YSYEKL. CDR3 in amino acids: CASSQLGLAADTQYF. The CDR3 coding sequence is TGCGCCAGCAGCCAACTCGGACTAGCGGCAGATACGCAGTATTTT.

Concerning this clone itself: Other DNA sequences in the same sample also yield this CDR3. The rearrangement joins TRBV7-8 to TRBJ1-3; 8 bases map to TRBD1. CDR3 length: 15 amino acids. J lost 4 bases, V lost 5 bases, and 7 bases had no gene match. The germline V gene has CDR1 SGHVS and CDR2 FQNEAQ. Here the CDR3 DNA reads TGTGCCAGCAGCGCCGGACAGGGACCGGGAAACACCATATATTTT. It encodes CASSAGQGPGNTIYF. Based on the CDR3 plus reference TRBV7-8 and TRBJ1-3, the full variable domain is GAGVSQSPRYKVAKRGQDVALRCDPISGHVSLFWYQQALGQGPEFLTYFQNEAQLDKSGLPSDRFFAERPEGSVSTLKIQRTQQEDSAVYLCASSAGQGPGNTIYFGEGSWLTVV.

The CDR3 sequence is CASSLGSDRGWHF. The CDR3 DNA follows: TGTGCCAGCAGCTTAGGTTCTGACAGGGGATGGCATTTT. The chain carries TRBV7-2 and TRBJ1-5; 8 nucleotides match TRBD1. The CDR3 runs to 13 residues. V gave up 1 base and J gave up 15 bases; unmatched junction bases: 8. CDR1 is SGHTA, CDR2 FQGNSA, per germline.

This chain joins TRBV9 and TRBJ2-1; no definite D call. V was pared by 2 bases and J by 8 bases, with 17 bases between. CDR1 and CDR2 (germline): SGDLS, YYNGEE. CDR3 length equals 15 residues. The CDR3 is CASSVLGVSNHEQFF. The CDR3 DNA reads TGTGCCAGCAGCGTTCTAGGAGTGAGTAACCATGAGCAGTTCTTC.